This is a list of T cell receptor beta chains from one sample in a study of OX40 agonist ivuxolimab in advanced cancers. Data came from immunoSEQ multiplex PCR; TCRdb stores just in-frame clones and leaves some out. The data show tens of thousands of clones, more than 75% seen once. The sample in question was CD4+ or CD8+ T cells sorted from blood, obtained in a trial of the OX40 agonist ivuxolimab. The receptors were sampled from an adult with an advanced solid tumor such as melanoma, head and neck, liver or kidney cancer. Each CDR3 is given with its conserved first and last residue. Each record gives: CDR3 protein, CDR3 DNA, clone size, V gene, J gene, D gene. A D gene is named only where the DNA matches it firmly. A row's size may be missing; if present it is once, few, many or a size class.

CDR3 protein: CAWSRGGGALEQFF
CDR3 DNA: TGTGCCTGGAGTAGGGGCGGGGGGGCACTTGAGCAGTTCTTC
clone size: once
V gene: TRBV30
J gene: TRBJ2-1
D gene: TRBD2

CDR3 protein: CASSLGEITEAFF
CDR3 DNA: TGCGCCAGCAGCTTGGGGGAGATCACTGAAGCTTTCTTT
clone size: -
V gene: TRBV5-1
J gene: TRBJ1-1
D gene: -

CDR3 protein: CASSRDAGTYGYTF
CDR3 DNA: TGTGCCAGCAGCCGCGACGCAGGGACCTACGGCTACACCTTC
clone size: -
V gene: TRBV4-2
J gene: TRBJ1-2
D gene: -

CDR3 protein: CASSPPGLADLKETQYF
CDR3 DNA: TGTGCCAGCTCACCACCGGGACTAGCGGACCTCAAAGAGACCCAGTACTTC
clone size: -
V gene: TRBV18
J gene: TRBJ2-5
D gene: TRBD2

CDR3 protein: CASSVSPIDRNSEAFF
CDR3 DNA: TGTGCCAGCAGCGTCAGCCCGATAGACAGAAATTCTGAAGCTTTCTTT
clone size: once
V gene: TRBV9
J gene: TRBJ1-1
D gene: -

CDR3 protein: CASLREIYGYTF
CDR3 DNA: TGTGCCAGCCTCAGGGAAATCTATGGCTACACCTTC
clone size: -
V gene: TRBV2
J gene: TRBJ1-2
D gene: -

CDR3 protein: CASSPLGDTQYF
CDR3 DNA: TGTGCCAGCTCACCACTGGGAGATACGCAGTATTTT
clone size: once
V gene: TRBV18
J gene: TRBJ2-3
D gene: -

CDR3 protein: CASTSRVSGTDTQYF
CDR3 DNA: TGTGCCAGCACCTCGAGGGTGAGTGGCACAGATACGCAGTATTTT
clone size: -
V gene: TRBV7-2
J gene: TRBJ2-3
D gene: -

CDR3 protein: CATHNSYEQYF
CDR3 DNA: TGTGCCACCCATAATTCCTACGAGCAGTACTTC
clone size: -
V gene: TRBV10-3
J gene: TRBJ2-7
D gene: -

CDR3 protein: CASSPLGGRDTGELFF
CDR3 DNA: TGTGCCAGCAGTCCCCTTGGCGGGAGAGACACCGGGGAGCTGTTTTTT
clone size: once
V gene: TRBV28
J gene: TRBJ2-2
D gene: TRBD2

CDR3 protein: CASSNRNQETQYF
CDR3 DNA: TGTGCCAGTAGTAACCGCAACCAAGAGACCCAGTACTTC
clone size: -
V gene: TRBV19
J gene: TRBJ2-5
D gene: -

CDR3 protein: CASSLATYGYTF
CDR3 DNA: TGTGCCAGCAGCCTCGCTACCTATGGCTACACCTTC
clone size: -
V gene: TRBV9
J gene: TRBJ1-2
D gene: -

CDR3 protein: CASSKGTGSWGNTEAFF
CDR3 DNA: TGTGCCAGCAGCAAAGGGACAGGGTCGTGGGGGAACACTGAAGCTTTCTTT
clone size: -
V gene: TRBV5-6
J gene: TRBJ1-1
D gene: TRBD1

CDR3 protein: CSVGTPTGSKETQYF
CDR3 DNA: TGCAGCGTGGGGACCCCGACAGGGTCGAAAGAGACCCAGTACTTC
clone size: -
V gene: TRBV29-1
J gene: TRBJ2-5
D gene: TRBD1

CDR3 protein: CASSSPGTRINEQFF
CDR3 DNA: TGTGCCAGCAGCTCTCCGGGTACCAGGATCAATGAGCAGTTCTTC
clone size: -
V gene: TRBV7-9
J gene: TRBJ2-1
D gene: -

CDR3 protein: CAWSPFPDRVEQYF
CDR3 DNA: TGTGCCTGGAGTCCCTTTCCGGACAGGGTCGAGCAGTACTTC
clone size: -
V gene: TRBV30
J gene: TRBJ2-7
D gene: TRBD1

CDR3 protein: CASSQESGGATDTQYF
CDR3 DNA: TGTGCCAGCAGCCAAGAATCGGGGGGCGCGACAGATACGCAGTATTTT
clone size: -
V gene: TRBV14
J gene: TRBJ2-3
D gene: -

CDR3 protein: CASSSPSGANTGELFF
CDR3 DNA: TGTGCCAGCAGTTCTCCTAGCGGAGCGAACACCGGGGAGCTGTTTTTT
clone size: once
V gene: TRBV6-5
J gene: TRBJ2-2
D gene: TRBD2

CDR3 protein: CASTLGLRGFGNTIYF
CDR3 DNA: TGTGCCAGCACCTTGGGGTTGCGGGGATTTGGAAACACCATATATTTT
clone size: -
V gene: TRBV7-9
J gene: TRBJ1-3
D gene: -

CDR3 protein: CASSQVDRNTEAFF
CDR3 DNA: TGTGCCAGCAGCCAGGTGGACAGGAACACTGAAGCTTTCTTT
clone size: once
V gene: TRBV4-2
J gene: TRBJ1-1
D gene: -

CDR3 protein: CASSQTPHRDYGYTF
CDR3 DNA: TGTGCCAGCAGCCAGACCCCTCACAGGGACTATGGCTACACCTTC
clone size: -
V gene: TRBV4-2
J gene: TRBJ1-2
D gene: -

CDR3 protein: CASTSRAAGELFF
CDR3 DNA: TGCGCCAGCACCAGCAGGGCGGCCGGGGAGCTGTTTTTT
clone size: few
V gene: TRBV5-1
J gene: TRBJ2-2
D gene: -

CDR3 protein: CASSQDRGQPQHF
CDR3 DNA: TGTGCCAGCAGCCAGGACAGGGGTCAGCCCCAGCATTTT
clone size: -
V gene: TRBV7-6
J gene: TRBJ1-5
D gene: TRBD1

CDR3 protein: CASSLGFTDTQYF
CDR3 DNA: TGTGCCAGCAGCTTGGGCTTCACAGATACGCAGTATTTT
clone size: -
V gene: TRBV5-4
J gene: TRBJ2-3
D gene: -

CDR3 protein: CASRLDRGGYTF
CDR3 DNA: TGTGCCAGCAGGTTGGACAGGGGCGGCTACACCTTC
clone size: once
V gene: TRBV5-8
J gene: TRBJ1-2
D gene: TRBD1

CDR3 protein: CASSFARPPKNIQYF
CDR3 DNA: TGTGCCAGCAGTTTTGCCCGTCCGCCCAAAAACATTCAGTACTTC
clone size: -
V gene: TRBV28
J gene: TRBJ2-4
D gene: -

CDR3 protein: CASSPTYRGEDFALHF
CDR3 DNA: TGTGCCAGCAGCCCCACCTACAGGGGGGAGGATTTCGCCCTCCACTTT
clone size: -
V gene: TRBV4-2
J gene: TRBJ1-6
D gene: TRBD1

CDR3 protein: CATSRAPGRGAASYEQYF
CDR3 DNA: TGTGCCACCAGCAGAGCCCCGGGGCGGGGGGCCGCGTCCTACGAGCAGTACTTC
clone size: -
V gene: TRBV15
J gene: TRBJ2-7
D gene: TRBD2

CDR3 protein: CASSRRQDRREFF
CDR3 DNA: TGTGCCAGCAGCCGTCGACAGGACAGGAGAGAGTTCTTC
clone size: -
V gene: TRBV7-9
J gene: TRBJ2-1
D gene: TRBD1

CDR3 protein: CASSRLNRGSTDTQYF
CDR3 DNA: TGTGCCAGCAGCCGCTTAAACAGGGGTAGCACAGATACGCAGTATTTT
clone size: once
V gene: TRBV14
J gene: TRBJ2-3
D gene: TRBD1

CDR3 protein: CASRAGLTTDTQYF
CDR3 DNA: TGTGCCAGCAGGGCGGGGCTGACCACAGATACGCAGTATTTT
clone size: -
V gene: TRBV6-1
J gene: TRBJ2-3
D gene: -